This T cell receptor beta chain was identified in a study of T cell repertoires in cytomegalovirus infection. As for the study in general: The public TCR beta signatures pointed to both CMV infection and matching HLA type.

This clonotype occurred a few times. Its antigen is still unknown. Germline V gene data show CDR1 as SGHAT and CDR2 as FQNNGV. CDR3 length: 14 residues. Losses at the gene ends were 5 bases for V and 9 bases for J; bases not matched to a gene: 4. Study-wide results and limits: It was HLA-C-restricted CMV-specific TCR beta clonotypes that dominated the response ex vivo. The cumulative frequency of public TCR beta families distinguished individuals who carried CMV together with the relevant HLA.

Using its own MiXCR run on the reads, TCRdb lists one record per CDR3 protein. Here the sample spans fewer than 200,000 distinct CDR3 sequences, approximately 19% being singletons. The sample was PBMCs. The rearrangement links TRBV11-2 to TRBJ2-3; 14 bases are shared with TRBD2. This clonotype originated in a human donor in good health (CMV status not recorded). Some clones in this sample may be carry-over from other donors' samples. CDR3 amino acids: CASSRGLAGDTQYF. In nucleotides, the CDR3 is TGTGCCAGCAGCAGGGGACTAGCGGGAGACACGCAGTATTTT. Supplemented by reference TRBV11-2 and TRBJ2-3, the full variable domain reads EAGVAQSPRYKIIEKRQSVAFWCNPISGHATLYWYQQILGQGPKLLIQFQNNGVVDDSQLPKDRFSAERLKGVDSTLKIQPAKLEDSAVYLCASSRGLAGDTQYFGPGTRLTVL.